These 31 T cell receptor beta chains were sequenced from one sample in a study of Ad26.COV2.S vaccination and SARS-CoV-2 variants. Treatment in this sample: over 15 received Ad26.COV2.S at low or high dose, single or two shots; 5 received placebo; per-sample allocation not given. Day 63 after the first vaccine or placebo injection was the time point for sampling. The assay was immunoSEQ multiplex PCR, and TCRdb's table has in-frame clones only and misses some. The data hold 440,000 or so clones, with 80% to 95% observed a single time. This material consisted of peripheral blood, taken in a trial of Ad26.COV2.S vaccine versus placebo. These receptors were collected from a person between 18 and 65 years old who received the Ad26.COV2.S COVID-19 vaccine or a placebo.

The chain combines TRBV4-1 with TRBJ1-1, with no clear D. Germline values: CDR1 MGHRA, CDR2 YSYEKL. This CDR3 is built from 15 residues. V was cut by 5 bases and J by 1 base, with 14 bases left in between. CDR3 sequence: CASSSSPTANTEAFF. For the CDR3, the DNA is TGCGCCAGCAGCTCCTCCCCCACAGCGAACACTGAAGCTTTCTTT.

The rearrangement uses TRBV18 and TRBJ1-5, with D possibly being TRBD1 (5 bases). The germline V gene has CDR1 KGHSH and CDR2 LQKENI. The CDR3 has 17 residues. Trimming left V 3 bases short and J 5 bases short, with 20 bases between. The CDR3 bases are TGTGCCAGCTCACCGTACGCCTGGACCACAGGCTATCAGCCCCAGCATTTT. Translation: CASSPYAWTTGYQPQHF. The variable domain in full, completed from reference TRBV18 and TRBJ1-5, reads NAGVMQNPRHLVRRRGQEARLRCSPMKGHSHVYWYRQLPEEGLKFMVYLQKENIIDESGMPKERFSAEFPKEGPSILRIQQVVRGDSAAYFCASSPYAWTTGYQPQHFGDGTRLSIL.

The chain uses TRBV28 and TRBJ1-3; D unclear. This CDR3 has 14 residues. The germline gives CDR1 MDHEN, CDR2 SYDVKM. The V gene lost 7 bases and the J gene lost 0 bases, with 10 bases spanning the gap. CDR3 DNA: TGTGCCAGCATCGACGGGAGCTCTGGAAACACCATATATTTT. Translated, it gives CASIDGSSGNTIYF. Looking up the rest from reference TRBV28 and TRBJ1-3 gives the full variable domain: DVKVTQSSRYLVKRTGEKVFLECVQDMDHENMFWYRQDPGLGLRLIYFSYDVKMKEKGDIPEGYSVSREKKERFSLILESASTNQTSMYLCASIDGSSGNTIYFGEGSWLTVV.

The rearrangement joins TRBV6-5 to TRBJ1-2; possibly TRBD1 for D (5 bases). The V gene's germline CDR1 is MNHEY and CDR2 SVGAGI. This CDR3 has 14 residues. The germline V and J ends were trimmed by 0 bases and 6 bases, with 11 bases remaining between them. The CDR3 reads CASSYSTDLNGYTF. The CDR3, as DNA: TGTGCCAGCAGTTACTCGACAGATCTCAATGGCTACACCTTC.

V gene TRBV29-1 combines with J gene TRBJ2-2; TRBD1 might be the D (5 bases). There are 12 residues in the CDR3. CDR1 and CDR2 from the germline V gene are SQVTM and ANQGSEA. V was shortened by 4 bases and J by 4 bases, with 7 bases between the two germline ends. CDR3 sequence: CSVVRGTGELFF. CDR3 in DNA: TGCAGCGTTGTAAGGGGCACCGGGGAGCTGTTTTTT.

This chain uses TRBV12-5 with TRBJ2-3; TRBD2 aligns across 8 bases. This CDR3 has 14 residues. V lost 5 bases, J lost 2 bases, and 3 bases stayed unmatched. Per the germline V gene, CDR1 is LGHNT and CDR2 is FRNRAP. The CDR3 is CASGLSGATDTQYF. Written as DNA, the CDR3 is TGTGCTAGTGGTCTTAGCGGGGCCACAGATACGCAGTATTTT.

This chain links TRBV19 with TRBJ1-4, with a weak D call TRBD1 (6 bases). The CDR3 length is 13 residues. From germline, CDR1 is LNHDA and CDR2 SQIVND (reference sequence). V was shortened by 10 bases and J by 5 bases, with 14 bases between the two germline ends. The CDR3 sequence: CAMGDRRNEKLFF. The CDR3 coding sequence is TGTGCCATGGGCGACAGGAGGAATGAAAAACTGTTTTTT.

This chain connects TRBV25-1 to TRBJ1-4; D is uncertain. V was shortened by 8 bases and J by 5 bases, with 9 bases between the two germline ends. CDR1 MGHDK and CDR2 SYGVNS come from the germline V gene. The CDR3 has 12 residues. In DNA, the CDR3 is TGTGCCAGCCTCGGGAGGAATGAAAAACTGTTTTTT. Translation: CASLGRNEKLFF.

This clone is a singleton in its sample. An end of the junction does not agree with germline; a read error may underlie this. The CDR3, as DNA: TGTGCCAGCAGCCAAGAGGTGATAGGGAATGGAGACACCATATATTTT. This translates into CASSQEVIGNGDTIYF. The chain has TRBV3-1 (or the pseudogene TRBV3-2) and TRBJ1-3; D gene unclear. This CDR3 is built from 16 residues. Germline V CDR1 and CDR2: LGHDT, YNNKEL (reference sequence).

The V and J genes are TRBV7-9 and TRBJ1-1; a possible D gene is TRBD1 (5 bases). The germline V gene has CDR1 SEHNR and CDR2 FQNEAQ (reference sequence). This CDR3 comprises 19 residues. V was pared by 5 bases and J by 1 base, with 26 bases between. CDR3 in amino acids: CASSPPRSGTPIGNTEAFF. CDR3 DNA sequence: TGTGCCAGCAGCCCCCCGAGGTCAGGGACCCCGATCGGGAACACTGAAGCTTTCTTT.

The chain recombines TRBV7-9 with TRBJ1-1; 9 positions agree with TRBD1. CDR3 length: 15 amino acids. Trimming at V came to 1 base and at J to 0 bases, leaving 0 bases not matched to a gene. Germline V gene sequence: CDR1 SEHNR, CDR2 FQNEAQ (reference sequence). The CDR3 DNA reads as TGTGCCAGCAGCTTAGGGACAGGGGTGAACACTGAAGCTTTCTTT. Translating gives CASSLGTGVNTEAFF.

J is TRBJ1-5 and V is TRBV20-1; a weak D match, TRBD1 (5 bases). Trimming took 3 bases from V and 6 from J, leaving 12 bases between them. CDR3 length equals 13 residues. The V gene's germline CDR1 is DFQATT and CDR2 SNEGSKA (reference sequence). The CDR3 DNA reads as TGCAGTGCTAGTTTCAGGGCAACTCAGCCCCAGCATTTT. Protein product: CSASFRATQPQHF.

The chain joins TRBV7-9 to TRBJ1-5, with TRBD1 as a possible D gene (5 bases). The CDR3 runs to 18 residues. Deletions cut 0 bases from V and 0 bases from J, with 15 bases between. The germline CDR1 and CDR2 sequences are SEHNR and FQNEAQ (reference sequence). The CDR3 DNA follows: TGTGCCAGCAGCTTAGCGGTAATGGGGCGCGGTAGCAATCAGCCCCAGCATTTT. Protein sequence: CASSLAVMGRGSNQPQHF.

The V gene is TRBV4-1, the J gene TRBJ2-7; TRBD1 might be the D (6 bases). V was cut by 2 bases and J by 6 bases, with 17 bases left in between. The length of the CDR3 is 15 residues. Germline assignment: CDR1 MGHRA and CDR2 YSYEKL. This chain's CDR3 is CASSQPQGPTGEQYF. The CDR3 DNA is TGCGCCAGCAGCCAACCTCAGGGGCCTACCGGCGAGCAGTACTTC.

The V call is TRBV28, the J call TRBJ2-7, with 8 bases matching TRBD2. This CDR3 has 17 residues. Germline CDR1 MDHEN, CDR2 SYDVKM. The ends lost 5 bases at V and 2 bases at J; junction bases unmatched: 14. This CDR3 reads CASSPSGGPLRTYEQYF. CDR3 coding DNA: TGTGCCAGCAGTCCTTCGGGGGGGCCGTTGAGGACCTACGAGCAGTACTTC.

The CDR3 loop reads CASSLEGPGELFF. DNA of the CDR3: TGTGCCAGCAGCTTGGAAGGGCCCGGGGAGCTGTTTTTT. The chain links TRBV5-6 to TRBJ2-2; D unclear. V was trimmed by 0 bases and J by 6 bases, leaving 6 bases between them. The CDR3 contains 13 residues. The V gene's germline CDR1 is SGHDT and CDR2 YYEEEE.

This rearrangement joins TRBV28 to TRBJ2-3, with D perhaps matching TRBD1 or TRBD2 (5 bases each). Per germline, CDR1 MDHEN and CDR2 SYDVKM. Trimming shortened V by 5 bases and J by 5 bases, and 23 bases separated the two germline ends. CDR3 length: 17 residues. CDR3 in DNA: TGTGCCAGCAGTCCCCCCGGGGCTAGGTGGGGTGGAGATACGCAGTATTTT. Amino acid sequence: CASSPPGARWGGDTQYF.

The rearrangement uses TRBV27 and TRBJ2-1; D may correspond to TRBD1 or TRBD2 (7 bases each). The ends were cut back, 5 bases at V and 7 bases at J, with 24 bases in the middle. CDR3 size: 17 residues. Per the germline V gene, CDR1 is MNHEY and CDR2 is SMNVEV (reference sequence). CDR3 amino acids: CASSAGLGQGGWNEQFF. The CDR3 nucleotides read TGTGCCAGCAGTGCCGGCCTGGGCCAGGGGGGGTGGAATGAGCAGTTCTTC.

The gene calls are TRBV6-5 and TRBJ1-5; a possible D gene is TRBD1 (5 bases). Germline V gene sequence: CDR1 MNHEY, CDR2 SVGAGI. The germline V and J ends were trimmed by 2 bases and 7 bases, with 9 bases remaining between them. CDR3 length: 13 residues. CDR3 loop: CASSYDQGQPQHF. In nucleotides, the CDR3 is TGTGCCAGCAGTTACGATCAGGGACAGCCCCAGCATTTT.

In the case of this clone: Other DNA sequences from this sample encode an identical CDR3 as well. CDR3 amino acids: CASSTSTGNYGYTF. The CDR3 region has the DNA TGCGCCAGCAGCACCTCGACAGGGAACTATGGCTACACCTTC. This sequence joins TRBV5-1 and TRBJ1-2; 7 nucleotides line up with TRBD1. The V gene end was trimmed by 4 bases and the J gene end by 2 bases; junction bases not matched to a gene: 5. The V gene's germline CDR1 is SGHRS and CDR2 YFSETQ. The CDR3 is 14 residues long.

This chain joins TRBV20-1 and TRBJ2-1; TRBD2 aligns across 10 bases. J was trimmed by 4 bases and V by 3 bases; bases with no gene match: 9. The CDR3 spans 16 residues. Germline V gene sequence: CDR1 DFQATT, CDR2 SNEGSKA (reference sequence). CDR3 nucleotide sequence: TGCAGTGCTAGTTTTCCTAGCGGGGGCAGATACAATGAGCAGTTCTTC. Encoded protein: CSASFPSGGRYNEQFF.

Comment on this clone: The germline gene is not matched at one end of the junction; a read error may be the cause. The chain joins TRBV7-2 to TRBJ2-7; 9 bases agree with TRBD2. This CDR3 has 16 residues. From germline, CDR1 is SGHTA and CDR2 FQGNSA. The CDR3 DNA reads TGTGCCAGCGGCTTAGTGCTGGCGGGGGGGCTAGACGAGCAGTACTTC. It specifies CASGLVLAGGLDEQYF. Together with reference TRBV7-2 and TRBJ2-7, the CDR3 gives the full variable domain: GAGVSQSPSNKVTEKGKDVELRCDPISGHTALYWYRQSLGQGLEFLIYFQGNSAPDKSGLPSDRFSAERTGGSVSTLTIQRTQQEDSAVYLCASGLVLAGGLDEQYFGPGTRLTVT.

The chain's CDR3 is CASRRQGGLANTEAFF. In DNA, the CDR3 is TGCGCCAGCAGAAGACAGGGGGGTCTCGCGAACACTGAAGCTTTCTTT. J is TRBJ1-1 and V is TRBV5-1, with TRBD1 matching 9 bases. The germline V gene encodes CDR1 SGHRS and CDR2 YFSETQ. The CDR3 runs 16 residues. J gave up 1 base and V 5 bases, and 9 bases lay outside the gene matches.

The V and J genes are TRBV6-5 and TRBJ1-1; D ambiguous. The CDR3 is 14 amino acids. V lost 5 bases and J lost 0, with 10 bases in between. CDR1 MNHEY and CDR2 SVGAGI come from the germline V gene. This chain's CDR3 is CASSPQLMNTEAFF. The CDR3 DNA reads as TGTGCCAGCAGTCCACAGCTCATGAACACTGAAGCTTTCTTT.

This clone was seen a single time. The chain employs TRBV7-9 and TRBJ2-5, with D possibly TRBD2 on 7 matching bases. CDR3 length: 16 amino acids. With 2 bases removed from V and 2 bases from J, the gap between germline ends came to 15 bases. Germline-derived CDR1 and CDR2 are SEHNR and FQNEAQ (reference sequence). As DNA, the CDR3 is TGTGCCAGCAGCTTAATCGGGGGGCCAACTCAAGAGACCCAGTACTTC. Translation gives CASSLIGGPTQETQYF.

The chain carries TRBV11-3 and TRBJ2-1, with 13 bases aligning to TRBD2. The length of the CDR3 is 16 residues. V shed 5 bases and J 3 bases; nucleotides not matched to a gene: 4. CDR1 and CDR2 from the germline V gene are SGHNT and YENEEA. CDR3 amino acids: CASSTSGGAGYNEQFF. Here the CDR3 DNA reads TGTGCCAGCAGCACTAGCGGGGGGGCAGGCTACAATGAGCAGTTCTTC.

This clone appeared once. The chain joins TRBV7-9 to TRBJ2-5; D is perhaps TRBD1 (6 bases). Germline-derived CDR1 and CDR2 are SEHNR and FQNEAQ (reference sequence). V was cut by 3 bases and J by 4 bases, with 18 bases left in between. The CDR3 length is 16 residues. Here the CDR3 reads CASSLRPGQGRETQYF. CDR3 sequence (DNA): TGTGCCAGCAGCTTGAGACCGGGACAAGGGCGAGAGACCCAGTACTTC.

The gene calls are TRBV6-2 or TRBV6-3 and TRBJ1-2; possible D gene TRBD1, 5 bases. V was pared by 0 bases and J by 4 bases, with 9 bases between. Germline-derived CDR1 and CDR2 are MNHEY and SVGEGT. The CDR3 has 14 amino acids. The chain's CDR3 is CASSYSPGGYGYTF. Here the CDR3 DNA reads TGTGCCAGCAGTTACTCGCCGGGGGGCTATGGCTACACCTTC.

In this sample, this clone turned up once. The J gene is TRBJ2-5, the V gene TRBV7-2; TRBD1 matches at 7 bases. The CDR3 length is 14 residues. After removal of 2 bases from V and 5 bases from J, the junction contained 5 bases not matched to a gene. CDR1 SGHTA and CDR2 FQGNSA come from the germline V gene. In DNA form, the CDR3 reads TGTGCCAGCAGCTTAACAGGGGCAAGGGAGACCCAGTACTTC. This codes for CASSLTGARETQYF.

V and J are TRBV11-2 and TRBJ1-1; D not resolved. V was shortened by 3 bases and J by 2 bases, with 10 bases between the two germline ends. From germline, CDR1 is SGHAT and CDR2 FQNNGV. CDR3 length: 14 residues. The DNA of the CDR3 is TGTGCCAGCAGCTTGGCCAGACGAAACACTGAAGCTTTCTTT. It specifies CASSLARRNTEAFF.

This chain joins TRBV20-1 and TRBJ1-1; D is perhaps TRBD1 (5 bases). Germline loops: CDR1 DFQATT, CDR2 SNEGSKA (reference sequence). The CDR3 spans 11 residues. This CDR3 reads CRVGGSTEAFF. CDR3 bases: TGCAGGGTTGGGGGTTCCACTGAAGCTTTCTTT.